Following are 32 T cell receptor beta chains from one sample sequenced in a study of beta chain features in type 1 diabetes. Of the isolated RNA, all was reverse transcribed, and so the sequenced material was expressed TCRB transcripts. Using immunoSEQ multiplex PCR, the repertoire was profiled, and TCRdb retains in-frame clones only, with some absent. Of 640,000 or so clones listed, more than 13% are singletons. The study, taken as a whole, reports: TCRB CDR3 length was moderately but significantly reduced in all four CD4+ subsets of Type 1 diabetes patients.

For these TCRs, the target antigens are not known. The sequenced sample was naive CD4+ T cells from blood. The receptors shown here come from a man younger than 30 with type 1 diabetes.

The chain carries TRBV9 and TRBJ1-3, with D unclear. The germline V gene encodes CDR1 SGDLS and CDR2 YYNGEE. The CDR3 has 14 amino acids. The V end was cut by 2 bases, the J end by 0 bases, with 6 bases between. Here the CDR3 reads CASSVFTSGNTIYF. The CDR3 bases are TGTGCCAGCAGCGTGTTTACCTCTGGAAACACCATATATTTT.

The V call is TRBV2, the J call TRBJ1-5, with D perhaps TRBD1 (5 bases). The V and J ends lost 0 bases and 7 bases respectively, with 13 bases between them. This CDR3 has 15 residues. From germline, CDR1 is SNHLY and CDR2 FYNNEI. CDR3 residues: CASSEAPRVGQPQHF. The CDR3 DNA follows: TGTGCCAGCAGTGAAGCGCCCAGGGTAGGGCAGCCCCAGCATTTT.

This clone came up a few times. This chain joins TRBV7-9 and TRBJ2-2, with D perhaps matching TRBD1 (6 bases). Trimming removed 5 bases at V and 7 bases at J, with 11 bases between. Germline V lookup: CDR1 SEHNR, CDR2 FQNEAQ (reference sequence). The CDR3 is 13 amino acids. This chain's CDR3 is CASSATGLGELFF. The CDR3 nucleotides read TGTGCCAGCAGCGCGACAGGTCTCGGGGAGCTGTTTTTT.

V and J are TRBV9 and TRBJ2-3; D unresolved. Trimming stripped 3 bases from V and 3 bases from J, with 11 bases between. This CDR3 has 14 residues. Germline V gene lookup returns CDR1 SGDLS and CDR2 YYNGEE. As DNA, the CDR3 is TGTGCCAGCAGCGAGACGCAGAGGACAGATACGCAGTATTTT. Translation gives CASSETQRTDTQYF. Combining the CDR3 with reference TRBV9 and TRBJ2-3 gives the whole variable domain DSGVTQTPKHLITATGQRVTLRCSPRSGDLSVYWYQQSLDQGLQFLIQYYNGEERAKGNILERFSAQQFPDLHSELNLSSLELGDSALYFCASSETQRTDTQYFGPGTRLTVL.

This clone turned up a few times. J is TRBJ2-1 and V is TRBV7-9, with 7 bases that match TRBD1. J was trimmed by 0 bases and V by 5 bases; bases with no gene match: 4. Germline CDR1 and CDR2: SEHNR and FQNEAQ (reference sequence). CDR3 length: 15 residues. CDR3 protein: CASSPTGDSYNEQFF. The CDR3 nucleotides are TGTGCCAGCAGCCCAACAGGGGACTCCTACAATGAGCAGTTCTTC.

Only a few counts were recorded for this clone. The chain joins TRBV19 to TRBJ2-2, with 7 bases fitting TRBD2. The CDR3 loop spans 14 amino acids. CDR1 LNHDA and CDR2 SQIVND come from the germline V gene (reference sequence). J lost 6 bases, V lost 6 bases, and 7 bases had no gene match. The CDR3 DNA reads TGTGCCAGTAGAGGCGGGAGCGGAGCCGGGGAGCTGTTTTTT. Protein product: CASRGGSGAGELFF. The variable domain in full, with the rest retrieved from reference TRBV19 and TRBJ2-2, is DGGITQSPKYLFRKEGQNVTLSCEQNLNHDAMYWYRQDPGQGLRLIYYSQIVNDFQKGDIAEGYSVSREKKESFPLTVTSAQKNPTAFYLCASRGGSGAGELFFGEGSRLTVL.

As concerns this clone: Other DNA sequences in the sample encode the same CDR3. This chain links TRBV20-1 with TRBJ2-1; no clear D. Trimming removed 2 bases from V and 4 bases from J, with 3 bases in between. CDR1 and CDR2 (germline): DFQATT, SNEGSKA (reference sequence). The CDR3 extends over 11 amino acids. The CDR3 protein is CSARLYNEQFF. The CDR3 bases are TGCAGTGCTAGATTATACAATGAGCAGTTCTTC.

This rearrangement joins TRBV6-5 to TRBJ2-1; no clear D. The V and J ends lost 7 bases and 8 bases respectively, with 18 bases between them. CDR3 size: 14 residues. In germline, CDR1 is MNHEY, CDR2 SVGAGI. The CDR3 DNA is TGTGCCAGCACCCCCGGGCGGCTTTGGGATGAGCAGTTCTTC. Its translation is CASTPGRLWDEQFF.

This chain joins TRBV19 and TRBJ2-4; 8 bases agree with TRBD1. CDR1 is LNHDA, CDR2 SQIVND, per germline (reference sequence). There are 12 residues in the CDR3. V dropped 7 bases and J dropped 15; count of bases not matched to a gene: 11. The CDR3 DNA follows: TGTGCCAGTACCACGCCTGGGACAGGACTGTACTTC. Its translation: CASTTPGTGLYF.

The chain combines TRBV20-1 with TRBJ1-1, with D maybe TRBD1 (6 bases). Germline-derived CDR1 and CDR2 are DFQATT and SNEGSKA (reference sequence). With 6 bases removed from V and 7 bases from J, the gap between germline ends came to 12 bases. CDR3 length: 11 amino acids. In DNA, the CDR3 is TGCAGTGCCCTCGAGGGGGTTGAAGCTTTCTTT. This encodes CSALEGVEAFF.

This chain uses TRBV6-5 with TRBJ2-1, with 7 nucleotides matching TRBD2. Germline loops: CDR1 MNHEY, CDR2 SVGAGI. Losses at the gene ends were 0 bases for V and 3 bases for J; bases not matched to a gene: 5. The CDR3 loop spans 16 amino acids. CDR3 DNA: TGTGCCAGCAGTTACTCGAGTAGCGGGTACTACAATGAGCAGTTCTTC. Translation gives CASSYSSSGYYNEQFF.

The chain uses TRBV23-1 and TRBJ1-5; no clear D. TRBV23-1 is placed among ORFs of uncertain function. Trimming took off 10 bases at V and 6 bases at J, with 10 bases between the two ends. CDR3 length equals 11 residues. The DNA of the CDR3 is TGCGCCAACCGATTCGGTCAGCCCCAGCATTTT. It specifies CANRFGQPQHF.

This clone was counted between two and nine times. The V and J genes are TRBV21-1 and TRBJ1-6; the table gives TRBD1 as D, unverified against the DNA. TRBV21-1 is marked as a pseudogene. There are 16 residues in the CDR3. CDR3 amino acids: CASRGTGSSYNSPLHF. CDR3 nucleotide sequence: TGTGCCAGCCGCGGGACAGGCAGCTCCTATAATTCACCCCTCCACTTT.

This sequence joins TRBV14 and TRBJ1-3; D is uncertain. This CDR3 is built from 16 residues. V shed 4 bases and J shed 0 bases, with 13 bases lying between them. Germline CDR1 and CDR2: SGHDN and FVKESK. CDR3 sequence reads: CASSPVNTNSGNTIYF. The CDR3, as DNA: TGTGCCAGCAGCCCTGTCAACACAAACTCTGGAAACACCATATATTTT.

The chain combines TRBV5-1 with TRBJ2-6; D possibly corresponds to TRBD2 (5 bases). The CDR3 has 15 residues. V lost 7 bases and J 0 bases, leaving 11 bases between the germline ends. Per the germline V gene, CDR1 is SGHRS and CDR2 is YFSETQ. DNA of the CDR3: TGCGCCAGCGACGAGGGATACTCTGGGGCCAACGTCCTGACTTTC. Its translation: CASDEGYSGANVLTF.

This sequence joins TRBV30 and TRBJ1-1; D might be TRBD1 (5 bases). The CDR3 extends over 13 amino acids. The V gene's germline CDR1 is GTSNPN and CDR2 SVGIG (reference sequence). V was pared by 2 bases and J by 6 bases, with 13 bases between. The CDR3 nucleotides read TGTGCCTGGAGTTTGCAGGGAGGGGCTGAAGCTTTCTTT. This sequence encodes CAWSLQGGAEAFF.

The chain has TRBV13 and TRBJ1-2; D is perhaps TRBD1 (6 bases). The V and J ends lost 1 base and 0 bases respectively, with 9 bases between them. The germline gives CDR1 PRHDT, CDR2 FYEKMQ (reference sequence). This CDR3 has 15 residues. For the CDR3, the DNA is TGTGCCAGCAGCTTAGTTGGGACAACTAACTATGGCTACACCTTC. As protein: CASSLVGTTNYGYTF.

A few counts support this clone. The chain links TRBV7-2 to TRBJ2-3, with TRBD2 as a possible D gene (7 bases). Trimming removed 0 bases at V and 9 bases at J, with 19 bases between. Germline CDR1 is SGHTA and CDR2 is FQGNSA. This CDR3 contains 16 residues. The chain's CDR3 is CASSLAVQGGVDTQYF. The CDR3 bases are TGTGCCAGCAGCTTAGCTGTACAGGGAGGGGTTGACACGCAGTATTTT.

This clone was recorded a few times. The rearrangement links TRBV9 to TRBJ2-5; possibly TRBD1 for D (6 bases). Trimming removed 7 bases at V and 4 bases at J, with 26 bases between. Germline V lookup: CDR1 SGDLS, CDR2 YYNGEE. The CDR3 runs 17 residues. The chain's CDR3 is CASSKGGGQPGGETQYF. DNA for the CDR3: TGTGCCAGCTCAAAGGGCGGAGGACAGCCCGGAGGAGAGACCCAGTACTTC.

This chain joins TRBV5-6 and TRBJ2-3; 7 nucleotides line up with TRBD1. The CDR3 spans 17 residues. Germline CDR1 and CDR2: SGHDT and YYEEEE. With V trimmed by 2 bases and J by 2 bases, 11 bases remained unmatched. The chain's CDR3 is CASSFLGDSFSTDTQYF. Written as DNA, the CDR3 is TGTGCCAGCAGCTTTCTAGGGGACAGCTTTTCCACAGATACGCAGTATTTT. Full variable domain (remainder filled in from reference TRBV5-6 and TRBJ2-3): DAGVTQSPTHLIKTRGQQVTLRCSPKSGHDTVSWYQQALGQGPQFIFQYYEEEERQRGNFPDRFSGHQFPNYSSELNVNALLLGDSALYLCASSFLGDSFSTDTQYFGPGTRLTVL.

This clone was seen only a few times. Other DNA sequences within the sample encode an identical CDR3. The V call is TRBV30, the J call TRBJ1-1; tentative D call: TRBD1 (5 bases). The CDR3 contains 15 residues. Germline-derived CDR1 and CDR2 are GTSNPN and SVGIG (reference sequence). V was pared by 0 bases and J by 0 bases, with 11 bases between. The CDR3 DNA follows: TGTGCCTGGAGTGTACGGGGGAGTGTGAACACTGAAGCTTTCTTT. It translates to CAWSVRGSVNTEAFF.

This clone was counted only a few times. The chain combines TRBV11-2 with TRBJ2-1; TRBD2 matches 14 bases. CDR3 length equals 18 residues. V shed 0 bases and J 8 bases; nucleotides not matched to a gene: 9. The V gene's germline CDR1 is SGHAT and CDR2 FQNNGV. CDR3 coding DNA: TGTGCCAGCAGCTTAGACTTGACCGGGACTAGCGGGAGATATGAGCAGTTCTTC. The encoded protein is CASSLDLTGTSGRYEQFF.

This clone has a handful of counts. V is TRBV7-2 and J is TRBJ1-1; D unclear. The CDR3 has 13 residues. Between the trimmed V and J ends, which lost 5 bases and 4 bases, there was a span of 11 bases. Germline V gives CDR1 SGHTA, CDR2 FQGNSA. As DNA, the CDR3 is TGTGCCAGCAGCCCCCCGGTAGTCACTGAAGCTTTCTTT. As protein: CASSPPVVTEAFF.

This clone was detected a few times. The rearrangement uses TRBV19 and TRBJ2-6, with D perhaps matching TRBD1 (5 bases). Trimming pared 5 bases from V and 0 bases from J, leaving 8 bases between. The V gene's germline CDR1 is LNHDA and CDR2 SQIVND (reference sequence). The CDR3 sequence is 15 residues long. CDR3 bases: TGTGCCAGTAGTGCGACAGACTCTGGGGCCAACGTCCTGACTTTC. It encodes CASSATDSGANVLTF.

Only a few counts were recorded for this clone. The chain links TRBV7-9 to TRBJ2-5; D assignment may be TRBD1 or TRBD2 (6 bases each). The CDR3 runs 12 residues. Trimming took off 7 bases at V and 4 bases at J, with 10 bases between the two ends. Germline V gene data show CDR1 as SEHNR and CDR2 as FQNEAQ (reference sequence). Here the CDR3 reads CASTPGAETQYF. CDR3 bases: TGTGCCAGCACTCCGGGGGCAGAGACCCAGTACTTC.

About this clone itself: A read error may be the cause here, since a much bigger clone is one base away. The V call is TRBV6-4, the J call TRBJ2-3; D is unresolved. The V and J ends lost 2 bases and 3 bases respectively, with 0 bases between them. The length of the CDR3 is 11 residues. Germline V CDR1 and CDR2: MRHNA, SNTAGT. The CDR3 region is CASSDTDTQYF. The CDR3 coding sequence is TGTGCCAGCAGTGACACAGATACGCAGTATTTT.

A few counts support this clone. CDR3 sequence (DNA): TGTGCCAGCAGCCCGCACAGCCCGCGGGGTGAAAAACTGTTTTTT. Encoded protein: CASSPHSPRGEKLFF. This chain uses TRBV7-9 with TRBJ1-4, with D unresolved. The CDR3 runs 15 residues. Between the trimmed V and J ends, which lost 5 bases and 7 bases, there was a span of 17 bases. Germline assignment: CDR1 SEHNR and CDR2 FQNEAQ (reference sequence). Using reference TRBV7-9 and TRBJ1-4 for the parts outside the CDR3, the full variable domain is DTGVSQNPRHKITKRGQNVTFRCDPISEHNRLYWYRQTLGQGPEFLTYFQNEAQLEKSRLLSDRFSAERPKGSFSTLEIQRTEQGDSAMYLCASSPHSPRGEKLFFGSGTQLSVL.

There are a few counts of this clone. The J gene is TRBJ2-5, the V gene TRBV4-1, with no clear D. CDR1 is MGHRA and CDR2 is YSYEKL in the germline V gene. The V end lost 1 base, the J end lost 2 bases, and 11 bases lay between the germline ends. The CDR3 length is 15 residues. The CDR3 protein is CASSQGLGRQETQYF. For the CDR3, the DNA is TGCGCCAGCAGCCAAGGTCTGGGTCGACAAGAGACCCAGTACTTC.

This clone came up a few times. V and J are TRBV5-6 and TRBJ1-3; TRBD1 is a possible D gene (6 bases). V lost 1 base to trimming and J lost 2 bases, with 10 bases between them. The CDR3 loop spans 15 amino acids. Germline assignment: CDR1 SGHDT and CDR2 YYEEEE. CDR3 loop: CASSLPQGPGNTIYF. The CDR3 DNA follows: TGTGCCAGCAGCTTGCCACAGGGCCCTGGAAACACCATATATTTT.

The chain uses TRBV30 and TRBJ2-1; tentatively, D is TRBD2 (6 bases). Germline CDR1 GTSNPN, CDR2 SVGIG (reference sequence). The CDR3 contains 15 residues. V was cut by 0 bases and J by 1 base, with 10 bases left in between. The CDR3 is CAWSVRSGSYNEQFF. As DNA, the CDR3 is TGTGCCTGGAGTGTAAGAAGCGGGTCCTACAATGAGCAGTTCTTC.

This clone has just a few counts. The rearrangement joins TRBV10-3 to TRBJ1-5; D is unclear. Deletions cut 4 bases from V and 5 bases from J, with 9 bases between. The CDR3 has 13 residues. From germline, CDR1 is ENHRY and CDR2 SYGVKD. CDR3: CAISVDMDQPQHF. Written as DNA, the CDR3 is TGTGCCATCAGTGTCGACATGGATCAGCCCCAGCATTTT.

This clone has more than one count but fewer than ten. The chain has TRBV6-5 and TRBJ2-7; D may correspond to TRBD1 or TRBD2 (5 bases each). V gave up 6 bases and J gave up 6 bases, with 18 bases separating them. From germline, CDR1 is MNHEY and CDR2 SVGAGI. This CDR3 contains 14 residues. As DNA, the CDR3 is TGTGCCAGCAGAACCCCCGGGACCCTCTCCGAGCAGTACTTC. This codes for CASRTPGTLSEQYF.